This is a list of T cell receptor beta chains from one sample in a study of T cell changes during pregnancy in multiple sclerosis. TCRdb's table, derived via immunoSEQ multiplex PCR, lists solely in-frame clones and lacks some. The sample consists of tens of thousands of clones, over 65% of them appearing once. The sequencing here drew on CD8+ T cells from peripheral blood mononuclear cells, taken after pregnancy. The receptors stem from a female donor with multiple sclerosis, enrolled in a pregnancy study. Both conserved end residues are part of each CDR3. The D gene is left open where the match is weak. Not all rows give a size; the values are once, few, many and, for expanded clones, a class.

J gene: TRBJ1-3; V gene: TRBV6-6; clone size: NA; D gene: TRBD1; CDR3 DNA: TGTGCCAGCAGTTCCGGACAGGGGGCTTGGGACACCATATATTTT; CDR3 protein: CASSSGQGAWDTIYF
J gene: TRBJ1-1; V gene: TRBV6-5; clone size: NA; D gene: TRBD1; CDR3 DNA: TGTGCCAGCAGGTCCCGGGACAGCGAGAACACTGAAGCTTTCTTT; CDR3 protein: CASRSRDSENTEAFF
J gene: TRBJ2-7; V gene: TRBV7-7; clone size: few; D gene: NA; CDR3 DNA: TGTGCTAGCAGCTTAGTAGCGTGGTCCAAGCAGTACTTC; CDR3 protein: CASSLVAWSKQYF
J gene: TRBJ1-4; V gene: TRBV7-9; clone size: NA; D gene: NA; CDR3 DNA: TGTGCCAGCAGCTTGGAGAGGAGACAACTGTTTTTT; CDR3 protein: CASSLERRQLFF
J gene: TRBJ2-1; V gene: TRBV9; clone size: NA; D gene: TRBD2; CDR3 DNA: TGTGCCAGCAGCGTTCAATCCCCCCATCTAGCGGGGGGGCCTTTTTCGGTTAGCAATGAGCAGTTCTTC; CDR3 protein: CASSVQSPHLAGGPFSVSNEQFF
J gene: TRBJ1-1; V gene: TRBV7-9; clone size: NA; D gene: NA; CDR3 DNA: TGTGCCAGCAGCTTAGGTCCGACGACAGGACTCGATGGGGCTTTCTTT; CDR3 protein: CASSLGPTTGLDGAFF
J gene: TRBJ1-1; V gene: TRBV15; clone size: NA; D gene: TRBD1; CDR3 DNA: TGTGCCACCAGCACAAGGACAGGGAACACTGAAGCTTTCTTT; CDR3 protein: CATSTRTGNTEAFF
J gene: TRBJ1-2; V gene: TRBV10-2; clone size: NA; D gene: NA; CDR3 DNA: TGCGCCAGCAGTGGACAACCTAACTATGGCTACACCTTC; CDR3 protein: CASSGQPNYGYTF
J gene: TRBJ1-5; V gene: TRBV7-2; clone size: once; D gene: TRBD1; CDR3 DNA: TGTGCCAGCAGCTCTCGGACAGGAAAAGGGACGGAAGCCCAGCATTTT; CDR3 protein: CASSSRTGKGTEAQHF
J gene: TRBJ1-2; V gene: TRBV5-4; clone size: NA; D gene: TRBD1; CDR3 DNA: TGTGCCAGCAGCTCGGGACAGGACTACTATGGCTACACCTTC; CDR3 protein: CASSSGQDYYGYTF
J gene: TRBJ1-6; V gene: TRBV21-1; clone size: few; D gene: NA; CDR3 DNA: TGTGCCAGCAGCAAAGGGACAGGGGGCTCACCCCTCCACTTT; CDR3 protein: CASSKGTGGSPLHF
J gene: TRBJ2-1; V gene: TRBV29-1; clone size: NA; D gene: NA; CDR3 DNA: TGCAGCGTTGTTAGCGTTCCGGAGCAGTTCTTC; CDR3 protein: CSVVSVPEQFF
J gene: TRBJ2-2; V gene: TRBV5-1; clone size: NA; D gene: TRBD1; CDR3 DNA: TGCGCCAGCAGCCGGACGACAGGGACCGGGGAGCTGTTTTTT; CDR3 protein: CASSRTTGTGELFF
J gene: TRBJ2-1; V gene: TRBV27; clone size: NA; D gene: NA; CDR3 DNA: TGTGCCAGCAGTTCCGGGGGGCCGACCTACAATGAGCAGTTCTTC; CDR3 protein: CASSSGGPTYNEQFF
J gene: TRBJ1-5; V gene: TRBV6-4; clone size: NA; D gene: NA; CDR3 DNA: TGTGCCAGCAGTGACTCGGGAGATAGCAATCAGCCCCAGCATTTT; CDR3 protein: CASSDSGDSNQPQHF
J gene: TRBJ1-2; V gene: TRBV11-2; clone size: NA; D gene: NA; CDR3 DNA: TGTGCCAGCAGGGGGGAGGGAGGAGGCTACACCTTC; CDR3 protein: CASRGEGGGYTF
J gene: TRBJ2-7; V gene: TRBV2; clone size: NA; D gene: NA; CDR3 DNA: TGTGCCAGCAGCTCTGGACAGAACGAGCAGTACTTC; CDR3 protein: CASSSGQNEQYF
J gene: TRBJ2-5; V gene: TRBV27; clone size: once; D gene: NA; CDR3 DNA: TGTGCCAGCAGTTCTACAGGGATGGAGACCCAGTACTTC; CDR3 protein: CASSSTGMETQYF
J gene: TRBJ2-3; V gene: TRBV20-1; clone size: NA; D gene: NA; CDR3 DNA: TGCAGTGCTAGTACGGGGGATAACCATTTT; CDR3 protein: CSASTGDNHF
J gene: TRBJ1-1; V gene: TRBV2; clone size: NA; D gene: TRBD1; CDR3 DNA: TGTGCCAGCAGCAGGACAGGGTACGGAACCACTGAAGCTTTCTTT; CDR3 protein: CASSRTGYGTTEAFF
J gene: TRBJ2-7; V gene: TRBV5-6; clone size: NA; D gene: NA; CDR3 DNA: TGTGCCAGCAGCCCCCTGTCGGGTTACGAGCAGTACTTC; CDR3 protein: CASSPLSGYEQYF
J gene: TRBJ1-2; V gene: TRBV6-1; clone size: medium-sized; D gene: NA; CDR3 DNA: TGTGCCAGCAGTGTGGGTACCGGGGAAGATGGCTACACCTTC; CDR3 protein: CASSVGTGEDGYTF
J gene: TRBJ1-1; V gene: TRBV5-1; clone size: NA; D gene: TRBD1; CDR3 DNA: TGCGCCAGCAGCTTGGCCGGACAGGCCTCACGGATAGCTTTCTTT; CDR3 protein: CASSLAGQASRIAFF